These 21 T cell receptor beta chains originate from one sample sequenced in a study of T cell clones after liver transplantation. Libraries were prepared by immunoSEQ multiplex PCR; TCRdb keeps only in-frame clonotypes and omits some of them. Of roughly 100,000 clones in the sample, 82% were seen once. The starting material was CD4+ T cells from blood, obtained before liver transplant. These TCRs come from a human donor who received a liver transplant.

This chain uses TRBV5-1 with TRBJ2-7; 8 nucleotides match TRBD1. CDR3 length: 15 amino acids. Germline V gives CDR1 SGHRS, CDR2 YFSETQ. The V gene end was trimmed by 0 bases and the J gene end by 2 bases; junction bases not matched to a gene: 4. The CDR3 region is CASSLAATGAYEQYF. CDR3 DNA: TGCGCCAGCAGCTTGGCCGCGACAGGGGCCTACGAGCAGTACTTC.

This clone appeared a few times. The rearrangement joins TRBV2 to TRBJ2-7; tentatively, D is TRBD1 or TRBD2 (6 bases each). Germline assignment: CDR1 SNHLY and CDR2 FYNNEI. The germline V and J ends were trimmed by 1 base and 1 base, with 14 bases remaining between them. CDR3 size: 16 residues. In DNA, the CDR3 is TGTGCCAGCAGTGAAGGGGGCGGGACACGTTCCTACGAGCAGTACTTC. Its protein is CASSEGGGTRSYEQYF.

The J gene is TRBJ2-1, the V gene TRBV7-3; 8 bases are shared with TRBD1. The CDR3 is made up of 13 amino acids. The junction had 2 bases not matched to a gene; V was cut back by 4 bases and J by 6 bases. Germline V gene data show CDR1 as SGHTA and CDR2 as FQGTGA. The CDR3 region is CASSSGTGNEQFF. The CDR3 nucleotides read TGTGCCAGCAGCTCCGGGACAGGCAATGAGCAGTTCTTC.

The chain carries TRBV6-1 and TRBJ2-2; D gene unclear. Germline V gene sequence: CDR1 MNHNS, CDR2 SASEGT. CDR3 length: 18 residues. V gave up 4 bases and J gave up 0 bases, with 18 bases separating them. CDR3 protein: CASSGYVASAANTGELFF. The DNA for the CDR3 is TGTGCCAGCAGTGGCTATGTGGCCAGCGCCGCGAACACCGGGGAGCTGTTTTTT.

J is TRBJ2-4 and V is TRBV7-9, with TRBD1 matching 9 bases. Germline V gives CDR1 SEHNR, CDR2 FQNEAQ (reference sequence). This CDR3 contains 15 residues. V dropped 5 bases and J dropped 4; count of bases not matched to a gene: 6. The CDR3 DNA sequence: TGTGCCAGCAGCCCAACGACAGGGGGGAAAAACATTCAGTACTTC. This codes for CASSPTTGGKNIQYF.

J is TRBJ1-1 and V is TRBV5-4, with no clear D. The V gene lost 0 bases and the J gene lost 6 bases, with 12 bases spanning the gap. Germline V CDR1 and CDR2: SGHNT, YYREEE (reference sequence). The CDR3 is 14 residues long. CDR3 nucleotide sequence: TGTGCCAGCAGCTTGGTCCGGGGAAACGCTGAAGCTTTCTTT. Amino acid sequence: CASSLVRGNAEAFF.

V gene TRBV5-1 combines with J gene TRBJ2-3, with D possibly TRBD1 on 6 matching bases. V lost 4 bases to trimming and J lost 1 base, with 10 bases between them. CDR1 and CDR2 (germline): SGHRS, YFSETQ. The CDR3 extends over 14 amino acids. The CDR3 sequence: CASSLRQGTDTQYF. The CDR3 nucleotides read TGCGCCAGCAGCCTTAGACAGGGCACAGATACGCAGTATTTT. Drawing the rest from reference TRBV5-1 and TRBJ2-3, the complete variable domain is KAGVTQTPRYLIKTRGQQVTLSCSPISGHRSVSWYQQTPGQGLQFLFEYFSETQRNKGNFPGRFSGRQFSNSRSEMNVSTLELGDSALYLCASSLRQGTDTQYFGPGTRLTVL.

A single count supports this clone. The V and J genes are TRBV19 and TRBJ2-2; tentatively, D is TRBD1 (6 bases). Between the trimmed V and J ends, which lost 6 bases and 5 bases, there was a span of 13 bases. CDR1 and CDR2 from the germline V gene are LNHDA and SQIVND (reference sequence). The CDR3 extends over 14 amino acids. Written as DNA, the CDR3 is TGTGCCAGTAGGACAGGAGTCCTAACCGGGGAGCTGTTTTTT. It translates to CASRTGVLTGELFF.

Concerning this clone: At one end the junction does not follow the germline gene, possibly because of a read error. The J gene is TRBJ1-5, the V gene TRBV7-2; D uncertain. The V gene's germline CDR1 is SGHTA and CDR2 FQGNSA. The CDR3 runs to 15 residues. The CDR3 is CASSLDGDSNQPQHF. For the CDR3, the DNA is TGTGCCAGCAGTTTAGACGGAGATAGCAATCAGCCCCAGCATTTT.

This rearrangement joins TRBV2 to TRBJ2-5, with 8 bases matching TRBD1. CDR3 length equals 15 residues. In germline, CDR1 is SNHLY, CDR2 FYNNEI. The ends lost 7 bases at V and 2 bases at J; junction bases unmatched: 9. CDR3 bases: TGTGCCAGCACTCACCGGACAGGGTTACAAGAGACCCAGTACTTC. Its protein is CASTHRTGLQETQYF.

The J gene is TRBJ2-4, the V gene TRBV19, with 8 bases fitting TRBD1. The V segment lost 4 bases and the J segment 0 bases; nucleotides outside the gene matches: 5. The CDR3 extends over 16 amino acids. Germline CDR1 reads LNHDA; CDR2 reads SQIVND (reference sequence). CDR3 coding DNA: TGTGCCAGTAGTACCGACCAGGGGGCAGCCAAAAACATTCAGTACTTC. The encoded protein is CASSTDQGAAKNIQYF.

Only one count was recorded for this clone. The chain carries TRBV19 and TRBJ1-1, with 7 nucleotides matching TRBD1. The V and J ends lost 3 bases and 10 bases, in that order; junction bases with no gene match: 8. The CDR3 consists of 13 residues. Germline V CDR1 and CDR2: LNHDA, SQIVND (reference sequence). CDR3 nucleotide sequence: TGTGCCAGTAGTATTCGACAGGGTGGTGCAGCTTTCTTT. Translating gives CASSIRQGGAAFF.

The V gene is TRBV19, the J gene TRBJ1-5; 11 bases line up with TRBD1. With 6 bases clipped from V and 7 bases from J, the junction kept 5 bases outside the gene matches. Per germline, CDR1 LNHDA and CDR2 SQIVND (reference sequence). The CDR3 spans 14 residues. The CDR3: CASRGQGGGQPQHF. As DNA, the CDR3 is TGTGCCAGTAGGGGACAGGGGGGAGGACAGCCCCAGCATTTT. The full variable domain, its missing parts supplied by reference TRBV19 and TRBJ1-5, is DGGITQSPKYLFRKEGQNVTLSCEQNLNHDAMYWYRQDPGQGLRLIYYSQIVNDFQKGDIAEGYSVSREKKESFPLTVTSAQKNPTAFYLCASRGQGGGQPQHFGDGTRLSIL.

CDR3 nucleotide sequence: TGTGCCTGGGCCCCGGGACTAGCGCGCACAGATACGCAGTATTTT. It translates to CAWAPGLARTDTQYF. The rearrangement joins TRBV30 to TRBJ2-3, with 10 bases fitting TRBD2. CDR1 is GTSNPN, CDR2 SVGIG, per germline (reference sequence). The CDR3 is 15 amino acids. J was trimmed by 1 base and V by 5 bases; bases with no gene match: 6.

This chain joins TRBV10-1 and TRBJ2-7, with D perhaps assigned TRBD1 or TRBD2 (5 bases each). Per germline, CDR1 WNHNN and CDR2 SYGVQD (reference sequence). The CDR3 consists of 14 residues. Trimming shortened V by 0 bases and J by 5 bases, and 11 bases separated the two germline ends. In DNA form, the CDR3 reads TGCGCCAGCAGTGAGTCGAGAGGGGTAGACGAGCAGTACTTC. Residues: CASSESRGVDEQYF.

By sample share, this clone is medium-sized. The V and J genes are TRBV10-3 and TRBJ1-2, with D unresolved. This CDR3 has 12 amino acids. V lost 5 bases and J 4 bases, leaving 8 bases between the germline ends. Germline loops: CDR1 ENHRY, CDR2 SYGVKD. CDR3 nucleotide sequence: TGTGCCATCAGTCGGACCTCCTATGGCTACACCTTC. Its protein is CAISRTSYGYTF.

The chain recombines TRBV4-1 with TRBJ1-4; 9 bases map to TRBD1. The ends lost 4 bases at V and 4 bases at J; junction bases unmatched: 7. The CDR3 is 16 residues long. Germline values: CDR1 MGHRA, CDR2 YSYEKL. CDR3 in DNA: TGCGCCAGCAGCCGACAGGGGGGTAAACATAATGAAAAACTGTTTTTT. As protein: CASSRQGGKHNEKLFF.

The chain employs TRBV6-1 and TRBJ2-7; no firm D call. This CDR3 comprises 15 residues. Germline V lookup: CDR1 MNHNS, CDR2 SASEGT. The germline V and J ends were trimmed by 10 bases and 0 bases, with 19 bases remaining between them. Written as DNA, the CDR3 is TGTGCCATCCGGACGCTTTGGGCATTCTCCTACGAGCAGTACTTC. Translating gives CAIRTLWAFSYEQYF.

The rearrangement uses TRBV5-1 and TRBJ2-3; D is perhaps TRBD1 (5 bases). This CDR3 has 18 residues. Trimming removed 0 bases at V and 2 bases at J, with 19 bases between. Germline assignment: CDR1 SGHRS and CDR2 YFSETQ. The CDR3: CASSLAGQGPIATDTQYF. CDR3 DNA sequence: TGCGCCAGCAGCTTGGCCGGCCAGGGCCCAATAGCCACAGATACGCAGTATTTT. Supplemented by reference TRBV5-1 and TRBJ2-3, the full variable domain reads KAGVTQTPRYLIKTRGQQVTLSCSPISGHRSVSWYQQTPGQGLQFLFEYFSETQRNKGNFPGRFSGRQFSNSRSEMNVSTLELGDSALYLCASSLAGQGPIATDTQYFGPGTRLTVL.

V usage is TRBV5-5 and J usage is TRBJ2-7, with D perhaps matching TRBD1 (6 bases). This CDR3 region has 15 residues. Trimming took 4 bases from V and 2 from J, leaving 16 bases between them. Looked up from germline, CDR1 is SGHKS and CDR2 is YYEKEE (reference sequence). In nucleotides, the CDR3 is TGTGCCAGCAGCACCACCGGGACATCAGCCTACGAGCAGTACTTC. Its protein product is CASSTTGTSAYEQYF.

This clone was recorded only once. The chain couples TRBV5-1 to TRBJ1-4; D gene ambiguous. The germline V and J ends were trimmed by 4 bases and 7 bases, with 17 bases remaining between them. The CDR3 runs 15 residues. Germline assignment: CDR1 SGHRS and CDR2 YFSETQ. The DNA for the CDR3 is TGCGCCAGCAGCCTGAAGCCCTCCAGAGGTGAAAAACTGTTTTTT. Translating it yields CASSLKPSRGEKLFF.